The sequence of this TCR beta chain was determined in a study of blood T cell repertoires in COVID-19. V dropped 4 bases and J dropped 2; count of bases not matched to a gene: 5. The CDR3 has 15 residues. Germline CDR1 and CDR2: SGHRS and YFSETQ. Here immunoSEQ multiplex PCR was the method, and the copy in TCRdb shows in-frame clones only, minus some. Of around 200,000 clones listed, 80% to 90% were seen once; the top ten hold about 1%. The origin of this receptor is a woman younger than 35 who had recovered from COVID-19. Sequencing was carried out using peripheral blood. The chain is built from TRBV5-1 and TRBJ2-1; TRBD1 matches at 8 bases. The CDR3 region is CASSLTGGTYNEQFF. Written as DNA, the CDR3 is TGCGCCAGCAGCCTTACAGGGGGGACCTACAATGAGCAGTTCTTC. The full variable domain, rest sourced from reference TRBV5-1 and TRBJ2-1, is KAGVTQTPRYLIKTRGQQVTLSCSPISGHRSVSWYQQTPGQGLQFLFEYFSETQRNKGNFPGRFSGRQFSNSRSEMNVSTLELGDSALYLCASSLTGGTYNEQFFGPGTRLTVL.